This T cell receptor beta chain was profiled in a study of blood T cells in healthy people across ages. This clonotype showed up just a few times. Its specificity is not known. The study's findings and limits: The study regarded diversity estimates from one million T cells as underestimates.

In germline, CDR1 is MDHEN, CDR2 SYDVKM. V was cut by 1 base and J by 6 bases, with 10 bases left in between. This CDR3 has 14 residues. The authors ran a second PCR of about 7 to 11 cycles using a sample-barcoded 5' primer and a J-beta primer mix. TCRdb ran MiXCR on the 5' RACE reads and lists one entry per CDR3 protein. This repertoire shows 2 million or so distinct CDR3 sequences, roughly 52% found once; its top ten account for 2% to 2.5%. The receptor was isolated from a woman in her thirties or forties in good health. This rearrangement joins TRBV28 to TRBJ2-1; D is possibly TRBD2 (5 bases). The sample consisted of blood. DNA of the CDR3: TGTGCCAGCAGTTTATTTCGACTACTCAATGAGCAGTTCTTC. It is translated as CASSLFRLLNEQFF.